This T cell receptor beta chain originates from a study of monozygotic twins with inflammatory bowel disease. Researchers collected 2 to 2.5 ml of blood per donor. This CDR3 has 15 residues. CDR1 and CDR2 from the germline V gene are MDHEN and SYDVKM. Overall study findings and caveats: Support was lacking for any single strong IBD-associated signal or clonotype.

UMIs containing a 6-nucleotide sample barcode were added via template switching. TCRdb reanalyzed the 5' RACE reads, giving one entry per CDR3 protein sequence and no DNA. The sample holds just over 300,000 distinct CDR3 sequences. Concerning this clonotype: Antigen: not known.

The TCR sequence derives from a human donor with ulcerative colitis or Crohn's disease, or a healthy co-twin of an affected twin (not recorded which). The chain links TRBV28 to TRBJ2-7; TCRdb returns TRBD1, unconfirmable since there is no DNA. The specimen sequenced was blood. The CDR3 loop is CASSPTGSGSYEQYF.